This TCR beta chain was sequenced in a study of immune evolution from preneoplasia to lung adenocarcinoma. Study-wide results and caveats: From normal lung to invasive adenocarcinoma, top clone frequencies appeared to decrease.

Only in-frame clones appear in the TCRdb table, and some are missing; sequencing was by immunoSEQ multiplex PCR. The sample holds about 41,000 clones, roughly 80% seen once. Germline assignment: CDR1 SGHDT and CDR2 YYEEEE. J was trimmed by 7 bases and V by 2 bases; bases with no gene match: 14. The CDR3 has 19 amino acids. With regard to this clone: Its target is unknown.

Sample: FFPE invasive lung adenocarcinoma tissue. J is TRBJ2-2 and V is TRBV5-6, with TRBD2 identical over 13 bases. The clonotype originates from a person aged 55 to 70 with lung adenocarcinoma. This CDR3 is CASSFGTSGKVSLVGELFF. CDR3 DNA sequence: TGTGCCAGCAGCTTCGGGACTAGCGGGAAAGTTAGTCTGGTCGGGGAGCTGTTTTTT.